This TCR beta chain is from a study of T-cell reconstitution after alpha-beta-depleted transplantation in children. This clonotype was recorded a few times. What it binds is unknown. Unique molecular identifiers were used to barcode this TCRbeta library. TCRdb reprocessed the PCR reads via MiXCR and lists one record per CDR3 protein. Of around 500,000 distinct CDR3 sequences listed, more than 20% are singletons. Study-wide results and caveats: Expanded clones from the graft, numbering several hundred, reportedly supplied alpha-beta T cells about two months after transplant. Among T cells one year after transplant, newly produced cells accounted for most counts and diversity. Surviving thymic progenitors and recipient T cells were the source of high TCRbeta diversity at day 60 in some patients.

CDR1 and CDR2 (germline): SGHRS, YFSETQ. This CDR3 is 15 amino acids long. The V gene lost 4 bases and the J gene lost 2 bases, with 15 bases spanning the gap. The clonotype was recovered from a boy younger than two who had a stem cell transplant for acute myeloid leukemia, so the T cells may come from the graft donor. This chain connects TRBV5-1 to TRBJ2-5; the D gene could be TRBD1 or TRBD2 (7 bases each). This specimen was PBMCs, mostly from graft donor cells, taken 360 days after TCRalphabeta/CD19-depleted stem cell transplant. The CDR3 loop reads CASSPGTAGQETQYF. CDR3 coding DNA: TGCGCCAGCAGCCCCGGGACAGCGGGGCAAGAGACCCAGTACTTC.